This T cell receptor beta chain originates from a study of blood T cell repertoires in COVID-19. Across the whole study: COVID-19 samples collected from the United States, Italy and Spain covered acute and convalescent phases.

This table comes from immunoSEQ multiplex PCR, and its TCRdb copy is limited to in-frame clones, with some not included. The sample includes roughly 130,000 clones, roughly four fifths of them seen just once. V was clipped by 3 bases and J by 1 base; unmatched bases: 1. Germline V gene data show CDR1 as SGDLS and CDR2 as YYNGEE. The CDR3 spans 15 residues. The V gene is TRBV9, the J gene TRBJ1-5; 10 nucleotides agree with TRBD1. The TCR sequence derives from a man aged 40-55 years with active or convalescent COVID-19. The specimen was peripheral blood. The CDR3 bases are TGTGCCAGCAGCGCGGGACAGGGGAGCAATCAGCCCCAGCATTTT. This sequence encodes CASSAGQGSNQPQHF. Drawing the rest from reference TRBV9 and TRBJ1-5, the complete variable domain is DSGVTQTPKHLITATGQRVTLRCSPRSGDLSVYWYQQSLDQGLQFLIQYYNGEERAKGNILERFSAQQFPDLHSELNLSSLELGDSALYFCASSAGQGSNQPQHFGDGTRLSIL.